Sequencing of this T cell receptor beta chain was carried out in a study of blood T cell repertoires in COVID-19 (dated by TCRdb to 2018 to 2020). General notes on the study: Samples covering the acute and convalescent phases of COVID-19 were provided by collaborators in the United States, Italy and Spain. The material from the prospective study consisted of cDNA or gDNA derived from T cells, B-cell-depleted T cells, or PBMCs. Subjects who had been exposed to COVID-19, were actively infected with it, or had recovered from it provided the deeply sampled blood TCRbeta repertoires that made up the dataset. The repertoires were released in a freely available public database intended as a resource for research on the immune response to SARS-CoV-2. Samples were obtained from the ongoing ImmuneRACE study (first 160 participants) and from over a thousand subjects provided by 6 global collaborators. A de-identified subject ID, COVID-19 status, age in years and sex were almost always included in the sample metadata. Where available, HLA class I and class II types were taken from metadata supplied by the sample provider and were not determined by assay-based typing. General findings and caveats noted by the study authors: The quantity of clinical and demographic metadata differed by source and by participant and was supplied without curation.

The immunoSEQ Assay, a bias-controlled multiplex PCR, was used to amplify TCRbeta CDR3 regions from genomic DNA. The published analysis was carried out like this. The number of nucleated cells in each sample was estimated from the amplification of reference gene primers within the assay. Sequence reads were collapsed and filtered to measure the absolute abundance of every unique TCRbeta CDR3 rearrangement. For each sample, productive Simpson clonality was calculated as the square root of Simpson's diversity index across productive rearrangements. TCRdb re-hosts the immuneACCESS table, in-frame sequences only. Its copies lack some clones; in the studies checked, an unresolved V gene accounts for under half of them, and the cause for the rest is not known. The V and J calls and clone size come from that table; D and trimming were worked out from the DNA. Across this sample there are under 300,000 clones, with around 84% seen only once. The top ten hold roughly 1.5% of the sample.

This clone was seen only a few times. The antigen it binds to is not known. Base quality data are lacking; no much larger clone is found one base away. One collaborating source in Seattle enrolled patients during active infection and followed them longitudinally through the course of disease. Each collaborating institution followed its own protocols to collect whole blood in K2EDTA tubes. Collaborator samples were shipped for TCRbeta analysis as frozen whole blood, isolated PBMCs, or DNA extracted from either sample type. Relative to germline, V is missing 2 bases and J is missing 4 bases, with 2 bases of the junction outside any gene match. The CDR3, from cysteine to phenylalanine, totals 14 residues. Only CDR3 DNA is held: 42 bases, read in frame from base 1. The CDR1 and CDR2 encoded by the germline V gene (reference sequence) are SEHNR and FQNEAQ.

This receptor was obtained from a human donor with COVID-19, enrolled during active disease. The donor label of this sample is uncertain. The chain is assembled from TRBV7-9 and TRBJ2-3; the central 8 bases match TRBD2. Sequenced input: peripheral blood. The CDR3 region: CASSLSGRADTQYF. The DNA sequence is as follows: TGTGCCAGCAGCTTATCCGGGAGGGCAGATACGCAGTATTTT. The CDR3 plus the reference TRBV7-9 and TRBJ2-3 genes for the other parts give the full variable domain: DTGVSQNPRHKITKRGQNVTFRCDPISEHNRLYWYRQTLGQGPEFLTYFQNEAQLEKSRLLSDRFSAERPKGSFSTLEIQRTEQGDSAMYLCASSLSGRADTQYFGPGTRLTVL.